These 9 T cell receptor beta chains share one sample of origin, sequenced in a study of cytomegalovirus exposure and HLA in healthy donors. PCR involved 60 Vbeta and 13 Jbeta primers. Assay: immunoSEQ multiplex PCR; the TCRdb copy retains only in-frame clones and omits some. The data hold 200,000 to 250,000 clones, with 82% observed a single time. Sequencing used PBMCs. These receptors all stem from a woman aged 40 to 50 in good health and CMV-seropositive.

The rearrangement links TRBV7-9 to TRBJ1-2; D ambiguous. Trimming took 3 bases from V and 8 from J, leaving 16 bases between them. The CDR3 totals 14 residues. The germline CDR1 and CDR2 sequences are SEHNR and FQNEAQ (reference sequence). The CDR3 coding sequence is TGTGCCAGCAGCTTTTTAGCCTCCCGGGAGGGCTACACCTTC. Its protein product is CASSFLASREGYTF.

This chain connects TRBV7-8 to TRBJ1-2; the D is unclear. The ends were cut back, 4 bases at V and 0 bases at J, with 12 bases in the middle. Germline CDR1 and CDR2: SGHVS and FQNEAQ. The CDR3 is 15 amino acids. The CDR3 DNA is TGTGCCAGCAGCTCTCTAATAACCTCTAACTATGGCTACACCTTC. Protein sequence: CASSSLITSNYGYTF.

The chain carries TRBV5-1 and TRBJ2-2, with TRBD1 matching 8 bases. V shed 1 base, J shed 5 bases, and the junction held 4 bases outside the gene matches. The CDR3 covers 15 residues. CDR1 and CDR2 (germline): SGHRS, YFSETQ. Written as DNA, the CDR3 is TGCGCCAGCAGCTTGCTTCAGGGGGCAACCGGGGAGCTGTTTTTT. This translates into CASSLLQGATGELFF.

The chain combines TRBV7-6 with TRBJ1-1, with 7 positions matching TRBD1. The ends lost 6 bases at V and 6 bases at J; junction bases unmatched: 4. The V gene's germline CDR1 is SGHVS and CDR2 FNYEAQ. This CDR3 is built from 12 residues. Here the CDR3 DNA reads TGTGCCAGCAGTCGGACAGGTGCTGAAGCTTTCTTT. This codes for CASSRTGAEAFF.

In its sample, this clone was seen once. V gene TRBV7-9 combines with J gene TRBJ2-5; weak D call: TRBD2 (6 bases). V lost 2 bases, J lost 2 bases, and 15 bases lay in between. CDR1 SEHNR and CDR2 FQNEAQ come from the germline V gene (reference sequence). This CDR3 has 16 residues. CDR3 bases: TGTGCCAGCAGCTTACGAGGAGGGAAAATTCAAGAGACCCAGTACTTC. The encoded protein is CASSLRGGKIQETQYF.

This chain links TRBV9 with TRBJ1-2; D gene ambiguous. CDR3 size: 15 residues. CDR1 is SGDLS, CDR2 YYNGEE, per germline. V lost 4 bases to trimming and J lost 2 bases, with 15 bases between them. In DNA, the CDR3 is TGTGCCAGCAGCACCCTTGGGCACCGGAACTATGGCTACACCTTC. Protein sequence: CASSTLGHRNYGYTF.

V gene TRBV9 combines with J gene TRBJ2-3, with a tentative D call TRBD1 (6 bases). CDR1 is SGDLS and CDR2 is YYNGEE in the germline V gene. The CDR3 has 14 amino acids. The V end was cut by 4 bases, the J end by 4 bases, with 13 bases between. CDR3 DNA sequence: TGTGCCAGCAGCACGACTCCAGGGGCAGATACGCAGTATTTT. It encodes CASSTTPGADTQYF.

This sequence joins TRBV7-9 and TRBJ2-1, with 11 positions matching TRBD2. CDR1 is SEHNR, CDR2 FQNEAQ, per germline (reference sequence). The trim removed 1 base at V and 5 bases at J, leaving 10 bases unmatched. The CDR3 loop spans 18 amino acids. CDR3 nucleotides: TGTGCCAGCAGCTTAGGTGGTAGCGGGAGGGCCCTCCACAATGAGCAGTTCTTC. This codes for CASSLGGSGRALHNEQFF.

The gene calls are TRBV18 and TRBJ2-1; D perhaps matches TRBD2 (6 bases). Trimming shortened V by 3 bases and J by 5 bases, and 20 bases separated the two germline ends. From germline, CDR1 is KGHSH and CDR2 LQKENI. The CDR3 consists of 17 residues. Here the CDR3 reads CASSPGLGGNQNNEQFF. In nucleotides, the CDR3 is TGTGCCAGCTCACCCGGGCTGGGCGGGAACCAAAACAATGAGCAGTTCTTC.